Sequencing of this T cell receptor beta chain was carried out in a study of blood T cell repertoires in COVID-19. Whole-study context: COVID-19 samples collected from the United States, Italy and Spain covered acute and convalescent phases. PBMCs, B-cell-depleted T cells, or T cells were the source of the cDNA or gDNA that made up the material.

Data came from immunoSEQ multiplex PCR; TCRdb stores just in-frame clones and leaves some out. The sample contains 70,000 to 90,000 clones, roughly 85% of which appear only once. This clone is a singleton in its sample. Seattle patient enrollment occurred during active infection, with longitudinal follow-up thereafter. This CDR3 spans 14 amino acids. In germline, CDR1 is SGHAT, CDR2 FQDESV (reference sequence). V lost 10 bases, J lost 3 bases, and 9 bases stayed unmatched. This chain joins TRBV11-1 and TRBJ2-4, with TRBD1 identical over 7 bases. This clonotype was sampled from a man aged 50-60 years with COVID-19, enrolled during active disease. What was sequenced was peripheral blood. CDR3 sequence: CATAPRDSKNIQYF. DNA for the CDR3: TGTGCCACCGCTCCCCGGGACAGCAAAAACATTCAGTACTTC.